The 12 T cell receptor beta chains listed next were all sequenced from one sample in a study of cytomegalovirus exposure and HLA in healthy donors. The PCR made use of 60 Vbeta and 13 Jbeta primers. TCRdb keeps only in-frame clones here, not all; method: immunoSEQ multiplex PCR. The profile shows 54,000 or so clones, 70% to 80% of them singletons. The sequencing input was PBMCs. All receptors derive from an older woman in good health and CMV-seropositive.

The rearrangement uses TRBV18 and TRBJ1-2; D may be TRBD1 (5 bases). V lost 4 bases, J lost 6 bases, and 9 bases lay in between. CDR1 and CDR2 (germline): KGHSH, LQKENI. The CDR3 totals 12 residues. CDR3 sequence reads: CASSREQDGYTF. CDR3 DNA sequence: TGTGCCAGCTCACGGGAACAGGATGGCTACACCTTC. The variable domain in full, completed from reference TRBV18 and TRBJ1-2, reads NAGVMQNPRHLVRRRGQEARLRCSPMKGHSHVYWYRQLPEEGLKFMVYLQKENIIDESGMPKERFSAEFPKEGPSILRIQQVVRGDSAAYFCASSREQDGYTFGSGTRLTVV.

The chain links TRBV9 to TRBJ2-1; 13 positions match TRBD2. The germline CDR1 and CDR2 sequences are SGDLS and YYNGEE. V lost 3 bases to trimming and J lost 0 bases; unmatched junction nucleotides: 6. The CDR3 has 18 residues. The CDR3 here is CASSAGLAGVISYNEQFF. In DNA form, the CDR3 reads TGTGCCAGCAGCGCCGGACTAGCGGGGGTAATCTCCTACAATGAGCAGTTCTTC. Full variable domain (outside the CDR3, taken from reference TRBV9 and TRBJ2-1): DSGVTQTPKHLITATGQRVTLRCSPRSGDLSVYWYQQSLDQGLQFLIQYYNGEERAKGNILERFSAQQFPDLHSELNLSSLELGDSALYFCASSAGLAGVISYNEQFFGPGTRLTVL.

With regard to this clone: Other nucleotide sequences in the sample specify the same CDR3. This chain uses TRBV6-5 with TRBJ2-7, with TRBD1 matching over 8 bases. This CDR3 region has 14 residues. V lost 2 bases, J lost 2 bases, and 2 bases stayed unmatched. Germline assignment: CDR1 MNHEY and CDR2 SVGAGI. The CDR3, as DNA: TGTGCCAGCAGTTACGGACAGGGAACCTACGAGCAGTACTTC. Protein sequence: CASSYGQGTYEQYF.

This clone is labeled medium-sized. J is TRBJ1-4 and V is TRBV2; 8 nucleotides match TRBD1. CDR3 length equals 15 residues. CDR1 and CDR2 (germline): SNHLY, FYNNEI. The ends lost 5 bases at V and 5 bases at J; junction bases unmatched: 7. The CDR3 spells CASSPRQGRNEKLFF. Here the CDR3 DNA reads TGTGCCAGCAGTCCCCGACAGGGGCGGAATGAAAAACTGTTTTTT.

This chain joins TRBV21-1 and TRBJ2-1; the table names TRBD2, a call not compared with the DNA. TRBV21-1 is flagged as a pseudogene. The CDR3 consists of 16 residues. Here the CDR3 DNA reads TGTGCCAGCAGCTTCGTGGGGCGGGGGGGCGGGAAGCAGCAGTTCTTC. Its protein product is CASSFVGRGGGKQQFF.

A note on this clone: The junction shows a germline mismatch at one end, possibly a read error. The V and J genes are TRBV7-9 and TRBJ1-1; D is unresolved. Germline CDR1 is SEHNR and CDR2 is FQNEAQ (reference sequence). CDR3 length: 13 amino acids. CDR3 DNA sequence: TGTTCCAGCAGCTTGTGGCCGATCACTGAAGCTTTCTTT. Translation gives CSSSLWPITEAFF. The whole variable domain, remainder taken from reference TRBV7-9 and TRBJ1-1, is DTGVSQNPRHKITKRGQNVTFRCDPISEHNRLYWYRQTLGQGPEFLTYFQNEAQLEKSRLLSDRFSAERPKGSFSTLEIQRTEQGDSAMYLCSSSLWPITEAFFGQGTRLTVV.

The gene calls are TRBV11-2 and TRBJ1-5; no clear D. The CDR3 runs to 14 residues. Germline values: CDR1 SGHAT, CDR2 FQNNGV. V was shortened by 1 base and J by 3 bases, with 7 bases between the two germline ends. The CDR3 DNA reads TGTGCCAGCAGCTTAGGGAGTTACAATCAGCCCCAGCATTTT. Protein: CASSLGSYNQPQHF.

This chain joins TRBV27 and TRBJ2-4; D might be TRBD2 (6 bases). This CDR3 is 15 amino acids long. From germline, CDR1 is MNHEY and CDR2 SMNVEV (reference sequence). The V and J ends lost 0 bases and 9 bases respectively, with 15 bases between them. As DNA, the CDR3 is TGTGCCAGCAGTTTATCCGGGACTTACCCCACCATTCAGTACTTC. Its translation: CASSLSGTYPTIQYF.

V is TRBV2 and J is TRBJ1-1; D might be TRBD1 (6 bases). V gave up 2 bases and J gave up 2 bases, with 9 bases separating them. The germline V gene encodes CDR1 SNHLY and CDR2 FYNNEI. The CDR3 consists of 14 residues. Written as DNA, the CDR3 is TGTGCCAGCAGTGAATGGGGGCTAAACACTGAAGCTTTCTTT. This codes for CASSEWGLNTEAFF.

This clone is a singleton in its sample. CDR3 sequence reads: CASSSGLPGDYGYTF. The CDR3 DNA reads TGTGCCAGCAGCTCGGGACTCCCCGGGGACTATGGCTACACCTTC. The chain joins TRBV7-9 to TRBJ1-2, with a possible D match to TRBD1 (5 bases). CDR1 and CDR2 (germline): SEHNR, FQNEAQ (reference sequence). This CDR3 comprises 15 residues. Trimming took off 4 bases at V and 3 bases at J, with 15 bases between the two ends.

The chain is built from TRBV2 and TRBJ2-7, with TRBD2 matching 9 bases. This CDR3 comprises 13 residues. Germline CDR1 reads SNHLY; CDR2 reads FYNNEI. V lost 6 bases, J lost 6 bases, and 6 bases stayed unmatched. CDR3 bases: TGTGCCAGCAGCGTAGCGGGGGTAAGCGAGCAGTACTTC. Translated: CASSVAGVSEQYF.

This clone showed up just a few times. The CDR3 loop is CASSLLVRDGKNYGYTF. Here the CDR3 DNA reads TGTGCCAGCAGTTTATTAGTGCGGGACGGGAAAAACTATGGCTACACCTTC. The chain recombines TRBV27 with TRBJ1-2; weak D call: TRBD1 (5 bases). CDR1 MNHEY and CDR2 SMNVEV come from the germline V gene (reference sequence). Trimming took 1 base from V and 2 from J, leaving 17 bases between them. The CDR3 runs 17 residues.